This TCR beta chain comes out of a study of T cell responses to AZD1222 COVID-19 vaccine. As concerns this clone: Its antigen is unidentified.

Sequencing was performed with immunoSEQ multiplex PCR; in TCRdb, only in-frame clones are kept and a portion is missing. This sample carries some 160,000 clones, about 88% of them seen once, and the ten largest clones take more than 5%. V was clipped by 0 bases and J by 3 bases, with 9 bases between them. This CDR3 has 15 residues. The germline V gene has CDR1 MGHRA and CDR2 YSYEKL. Broader study findings: Nearly half of unique spike-specific TCRs reportedly avoided B.1.351 and B.1.1.7 mutated regions. Dominant CD4 TCR responses targeted spike regions 160-218 and 743-854.

The receptor's source is an adult in good health. The chain carries TRBV4-1 and TRBJ1-3, with D unresolved. The sequencing here drew on peripheral blood, taken on day 0 of AZD1222 vaccination. The CDR3 DNA sequence: TGCGCCAGCAGCCAAGACGTTGTTCTTGGAAACACCATATATTTT. The encoded protein is CASSQDVVLGNTIYF.